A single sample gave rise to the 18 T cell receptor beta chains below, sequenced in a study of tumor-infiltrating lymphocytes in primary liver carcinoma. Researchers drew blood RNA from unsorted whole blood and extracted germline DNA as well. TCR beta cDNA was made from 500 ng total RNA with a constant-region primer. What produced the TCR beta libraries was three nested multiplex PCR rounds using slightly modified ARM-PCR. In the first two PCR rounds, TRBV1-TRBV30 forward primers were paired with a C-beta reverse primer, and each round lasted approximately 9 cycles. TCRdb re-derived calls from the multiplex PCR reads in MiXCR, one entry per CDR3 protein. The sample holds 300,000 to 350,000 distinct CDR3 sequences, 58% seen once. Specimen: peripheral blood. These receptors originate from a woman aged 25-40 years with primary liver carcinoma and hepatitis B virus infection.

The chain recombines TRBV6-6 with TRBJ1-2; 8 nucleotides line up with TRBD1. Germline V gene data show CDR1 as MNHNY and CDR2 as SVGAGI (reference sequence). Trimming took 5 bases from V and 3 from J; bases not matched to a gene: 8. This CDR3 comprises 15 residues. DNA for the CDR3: TGTGCCAGCAGTGAAGGCAGGGGGCTTTACTATGGCTACACCTTC. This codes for CASSEGRGLYYGYTF.

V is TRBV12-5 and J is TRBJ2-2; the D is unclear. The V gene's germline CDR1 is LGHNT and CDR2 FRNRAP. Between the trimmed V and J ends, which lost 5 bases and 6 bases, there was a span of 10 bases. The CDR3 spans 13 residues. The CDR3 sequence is CASGKEYAGELFF. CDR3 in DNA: TGTGCTAGTGGTAAAGAATACGCCGGGGAGCTGTTTTTT.

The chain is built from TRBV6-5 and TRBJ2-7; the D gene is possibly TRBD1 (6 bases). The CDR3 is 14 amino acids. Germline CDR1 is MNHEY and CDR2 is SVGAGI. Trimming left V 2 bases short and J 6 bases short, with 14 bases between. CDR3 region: CASSYRPGHSEQYF. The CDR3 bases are TGTGCCAGCAGTTACCGGCCGGGACATAGCGAGCAGTACTTC.

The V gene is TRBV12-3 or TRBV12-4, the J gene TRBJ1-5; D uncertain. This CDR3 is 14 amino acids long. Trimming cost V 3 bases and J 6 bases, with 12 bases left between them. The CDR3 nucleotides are TGTGCCAGCAGTTTTTTGTCGGGAGGTCAGCCCCAGCATTTT. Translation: CASSFLSGGQPQHF.

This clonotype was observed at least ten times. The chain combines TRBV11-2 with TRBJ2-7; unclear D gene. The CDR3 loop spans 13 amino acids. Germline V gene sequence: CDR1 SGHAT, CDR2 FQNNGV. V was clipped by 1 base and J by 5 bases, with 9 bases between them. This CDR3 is CASSLGGTHEQYF. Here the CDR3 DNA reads TGTGCCAGCAGCTTAGGTGGTACCCACGAGCAGTACTTC.

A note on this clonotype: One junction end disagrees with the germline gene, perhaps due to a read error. The CDR3 region has the DNA TGTGCCAGCAGCCCAGATGCTAGCGGGGGTTCAGAGACCCGGTACTTC. Protein: CASSPDASGGSETRYF. V and J are TRBV11-1 and TRBJ2-5; 10 nucleotides match TRBD2. The CDR3 extends over 16 amino acids. Germline V gene data show CDR1 as SGHAT and CDR2 as FQDESV (reference sequence).

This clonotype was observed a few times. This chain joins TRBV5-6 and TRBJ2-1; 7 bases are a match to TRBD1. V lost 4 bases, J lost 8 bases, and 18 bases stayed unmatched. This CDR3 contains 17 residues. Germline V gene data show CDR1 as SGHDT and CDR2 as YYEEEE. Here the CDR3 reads CASSTYPGTVRVDEQFF. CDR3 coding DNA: TGTGCCAGCAGCACTTACCCCGGGACAGTCCGTGTCGATGAGCAGTTCTTC.

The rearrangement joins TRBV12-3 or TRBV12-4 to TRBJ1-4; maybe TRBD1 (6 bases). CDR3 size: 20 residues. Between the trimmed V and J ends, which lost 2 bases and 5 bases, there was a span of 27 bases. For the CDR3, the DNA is TGTGCCAGCAGTTTACCGCATATTGTCGGGGGAAGAGGGGGAAATGAAAAACTGTTTTTT. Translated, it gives CASSLPHIVGGRGGNEKLFF.

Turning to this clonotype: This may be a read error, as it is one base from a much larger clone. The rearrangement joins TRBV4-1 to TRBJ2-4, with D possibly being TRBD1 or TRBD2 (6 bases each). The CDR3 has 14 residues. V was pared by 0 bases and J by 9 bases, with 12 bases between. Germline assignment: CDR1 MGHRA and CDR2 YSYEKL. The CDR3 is CASSQEGAGCIQYF. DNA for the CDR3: TGCGCCAGCAGCCAAGAGGGGGCGGGATGCATTCAGTACTTC.

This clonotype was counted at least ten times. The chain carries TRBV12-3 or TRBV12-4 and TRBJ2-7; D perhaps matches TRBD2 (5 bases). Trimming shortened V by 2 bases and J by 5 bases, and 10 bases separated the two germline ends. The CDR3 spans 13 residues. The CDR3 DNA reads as TGTGCCAGCAGTTTAAGAGGGTTCGACGAGCAGTACTTC. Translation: CASSLRGFDEQYF.

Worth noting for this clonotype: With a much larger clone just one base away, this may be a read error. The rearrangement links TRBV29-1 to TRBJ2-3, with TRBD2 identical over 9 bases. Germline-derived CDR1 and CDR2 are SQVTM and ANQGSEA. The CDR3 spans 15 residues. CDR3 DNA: TGCAGCGTTCCAGAAAGCGGGAGGTTGACAGTTACGCAGTATTTT. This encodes CSVPESGRLTVTQYF.

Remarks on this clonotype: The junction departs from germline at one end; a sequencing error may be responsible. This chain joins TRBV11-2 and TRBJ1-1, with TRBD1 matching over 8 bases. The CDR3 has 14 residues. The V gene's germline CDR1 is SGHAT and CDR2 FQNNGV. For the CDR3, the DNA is TGTGTCAGCAGTTTGACAGGGGTCGGTACTGAAGCTCTCTTT. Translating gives CVSSLTGVGTEALF.

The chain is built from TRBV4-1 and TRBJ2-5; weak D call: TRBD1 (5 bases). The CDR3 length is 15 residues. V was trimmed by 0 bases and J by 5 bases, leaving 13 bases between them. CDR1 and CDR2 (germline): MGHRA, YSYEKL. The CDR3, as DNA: TGCGCCAGCAGCCAAGATAGGGGTCCGTTCGAGACCCAGTACTTC. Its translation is CASSQDRGPFETQYF.

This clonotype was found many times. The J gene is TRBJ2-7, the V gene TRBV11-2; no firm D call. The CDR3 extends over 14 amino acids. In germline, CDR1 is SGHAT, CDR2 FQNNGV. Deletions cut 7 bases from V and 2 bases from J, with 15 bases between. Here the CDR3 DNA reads TGTGCCAGCATGGGATTAGCAATCCCCTACGAGCAGTACTTC. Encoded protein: CASMGLAIPYEQYF.

CDR3 sequence: CASSSASSGGAYEQYF. CDR3 DNA: TGCGCCAGCAGCTCCGCTTCTAGCGGAGGGGCATACGAGCAGTACTTC. The chain joins TRBV5-1 to TRBJ2-7; 7 bases agree with TRBD2. Germline V CDR1 and CDR2: SGHRS, YFSETQ. The length of the CDR3 is 16 residues. The junction had 13 bases not matched to a gene; V was cut back by 3 bases and J by 4 bases.

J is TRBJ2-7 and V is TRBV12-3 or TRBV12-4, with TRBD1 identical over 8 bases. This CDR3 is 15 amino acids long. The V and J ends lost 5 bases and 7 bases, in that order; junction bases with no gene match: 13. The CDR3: CASSQVGQEAGEQYF. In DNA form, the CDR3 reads TGTGCCAGCAGTCAAGTGGGACAGGAGGCTGGAGAGCAGTACTTC.

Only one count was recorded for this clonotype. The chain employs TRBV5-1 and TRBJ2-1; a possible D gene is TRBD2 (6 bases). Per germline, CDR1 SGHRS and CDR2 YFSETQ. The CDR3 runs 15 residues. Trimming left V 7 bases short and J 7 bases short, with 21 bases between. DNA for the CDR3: TGCGCCAGCTGTAGGGCGGGACTCGATTTAAATGAGCAGTTCTTC. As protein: CASCRAGLDLNEQFF.

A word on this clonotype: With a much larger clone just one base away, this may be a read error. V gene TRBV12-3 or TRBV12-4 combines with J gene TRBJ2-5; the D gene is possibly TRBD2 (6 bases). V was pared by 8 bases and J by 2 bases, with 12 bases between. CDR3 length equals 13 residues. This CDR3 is CASGRRGQETQYF. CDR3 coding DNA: TGTGCCAGCGGCCGACGGGGGCAAGAGACCCAGTACTTC.